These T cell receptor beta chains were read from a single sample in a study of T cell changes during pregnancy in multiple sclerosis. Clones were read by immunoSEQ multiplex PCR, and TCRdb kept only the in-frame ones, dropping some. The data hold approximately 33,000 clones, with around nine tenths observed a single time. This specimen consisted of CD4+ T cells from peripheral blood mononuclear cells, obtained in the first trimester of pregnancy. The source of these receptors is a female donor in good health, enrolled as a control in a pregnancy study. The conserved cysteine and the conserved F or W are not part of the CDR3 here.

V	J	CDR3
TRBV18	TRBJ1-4	ASSPSRGLTNEKLF
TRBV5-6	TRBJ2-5	ASKGSGNQETQY
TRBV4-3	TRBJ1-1	ASSQGNRNTEAF
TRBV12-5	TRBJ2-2	ASGRDFQKATGELF
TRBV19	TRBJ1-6	ASSRGGASPH
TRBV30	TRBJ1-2	AWRRRGQGYGYT
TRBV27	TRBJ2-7	ASSLRAGISYEQY
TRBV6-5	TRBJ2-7	ASSYGTSGSEQY
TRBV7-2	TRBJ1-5	ASSLEGQGQPQH
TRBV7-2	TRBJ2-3	ASSLGSSGGADTQY
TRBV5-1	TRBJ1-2	ASSPRQGSYGYT
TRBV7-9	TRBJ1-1	ASSSGQGTEAF
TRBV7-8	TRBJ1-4	ASSLIPWGRSEKLF
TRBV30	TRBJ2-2	AWSVQSADTGELF
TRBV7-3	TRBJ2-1	ASSLGQGSSNEQF
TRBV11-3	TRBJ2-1	ASSLVEGNEQF
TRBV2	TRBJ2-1	ASTWQASGGAGEQF